Below, one TCR beta chain is given with its context. The target antigen is unknown. Random hexamers primed reverse transcription of 0.5 to 1 ug RNA. The amplification used immunoSEQ multiplex PCR on TCR beta CDR3; it spanned 54 Vbeta and 13 Jbeta. A single record per CDR3 protein comes from TCRdb applying MiXCR to the immunoSEQ multiplex PCR reads. The sample records more than 150,000 distinct CDR3 sequences, 90% to 95% being singletons. The data were taken from a study of CD8 T cells in Susac syndrome. Whole-study findings and limits: It was acknowledged in the study that its TCR sequencing and HLA analysis involved a relatively small number of individuals.

TCR beta sequences were obtained from blood CD8+ and CD4+ T cells. This clonotype was obtained from a human donor with multiple sclerosis. Sequenced: CD8+ T cells from PBMCs.

CDR3 DNA: TGCGCCAGCAGCTCCCGGGACAGGGTTTTGCGTGAGACCCAGTACTTC. It codes for CASSSRDRVLRETQYF. The chain is built from TRBV5-1 and TRBJ2-5; the match to TRBD1 covers 9 bases. Germline V CDR1 and CDR2: SGHRS, YFSETQ. The CDR3 is 16 amino acids. V lost 3 bases to trimming and J lost 5 bases; unmatched junction nucleotides: 11.